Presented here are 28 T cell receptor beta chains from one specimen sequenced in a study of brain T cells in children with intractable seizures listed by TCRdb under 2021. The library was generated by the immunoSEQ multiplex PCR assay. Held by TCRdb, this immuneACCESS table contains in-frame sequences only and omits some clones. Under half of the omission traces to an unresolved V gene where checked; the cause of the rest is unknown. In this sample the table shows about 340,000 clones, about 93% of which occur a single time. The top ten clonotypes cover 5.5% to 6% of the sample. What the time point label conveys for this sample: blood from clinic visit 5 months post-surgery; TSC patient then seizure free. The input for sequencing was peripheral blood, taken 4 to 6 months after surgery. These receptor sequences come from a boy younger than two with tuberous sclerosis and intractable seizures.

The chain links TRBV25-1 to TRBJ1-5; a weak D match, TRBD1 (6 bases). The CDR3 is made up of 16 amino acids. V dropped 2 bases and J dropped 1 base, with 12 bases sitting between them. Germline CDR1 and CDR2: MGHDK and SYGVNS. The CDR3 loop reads CASSEAGAGSNQPQHF. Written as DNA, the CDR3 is TGTGCCAGCAGTGAAGCAGGGGCGGGAAGCAATCAGCCCCAGCATTTT.

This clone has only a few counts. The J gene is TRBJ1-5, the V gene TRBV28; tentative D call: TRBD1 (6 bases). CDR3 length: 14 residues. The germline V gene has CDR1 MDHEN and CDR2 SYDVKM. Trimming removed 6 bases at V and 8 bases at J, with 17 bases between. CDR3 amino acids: CASSQGGQLEPQHF. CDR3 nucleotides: TGTGCCAGCAGCCAAGGGGGACAATTGGAGCCCCAGCATTTT.

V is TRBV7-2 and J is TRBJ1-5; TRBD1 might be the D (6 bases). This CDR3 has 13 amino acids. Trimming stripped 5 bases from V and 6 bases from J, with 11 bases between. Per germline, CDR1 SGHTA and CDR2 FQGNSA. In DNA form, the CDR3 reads TGTGCCAGCAGCACACAGGGTTTTCAGCCCCAGCATTTT. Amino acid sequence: CASSTQGFQPQHF.

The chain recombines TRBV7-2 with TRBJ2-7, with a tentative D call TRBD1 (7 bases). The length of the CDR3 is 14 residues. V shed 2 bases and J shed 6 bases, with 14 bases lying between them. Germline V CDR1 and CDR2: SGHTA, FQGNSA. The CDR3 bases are TGTGCCAGCAGCTTATGGGGGACAGCGGGCGAGCAGTACTTC. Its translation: CASSLWGTAGEQYF. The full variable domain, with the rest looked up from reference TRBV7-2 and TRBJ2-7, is GAGVSQSPSNKVTEKGKDVELRCDPISGHTALYWYRQSLGQGLEFLIYFQGNSAPDKSGLPSDRFSAERTGGSVSTLTIQRTQQEDSAVYLCASSLWGTAGEQYFGPGTRLTVT.

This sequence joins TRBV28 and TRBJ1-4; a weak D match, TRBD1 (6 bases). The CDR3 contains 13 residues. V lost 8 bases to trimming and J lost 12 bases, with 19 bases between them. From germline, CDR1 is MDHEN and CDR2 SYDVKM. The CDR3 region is CASLPGVGWQLFF. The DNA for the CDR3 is TGTGCCAGCCTTCCAGGGGTAGGATGGCAACTGTTTTTT.

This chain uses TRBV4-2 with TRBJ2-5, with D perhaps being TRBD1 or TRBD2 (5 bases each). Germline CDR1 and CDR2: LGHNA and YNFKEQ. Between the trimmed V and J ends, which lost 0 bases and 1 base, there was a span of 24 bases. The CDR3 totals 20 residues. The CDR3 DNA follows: TGTGCCAGCAGCCAAGACGGTATTAGGGGTTTCGGGGCCAGCCAAGAGACCCAGTACTTC. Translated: CASSQDGIRGFGASQETQYF.

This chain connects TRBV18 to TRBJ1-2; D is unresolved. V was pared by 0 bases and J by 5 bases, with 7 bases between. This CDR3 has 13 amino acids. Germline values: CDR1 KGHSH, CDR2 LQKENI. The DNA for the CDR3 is TGTGCCAGCTCACCACCGTGGGATTATGGCTACACCTTC. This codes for CASSPPWDYGYTF.

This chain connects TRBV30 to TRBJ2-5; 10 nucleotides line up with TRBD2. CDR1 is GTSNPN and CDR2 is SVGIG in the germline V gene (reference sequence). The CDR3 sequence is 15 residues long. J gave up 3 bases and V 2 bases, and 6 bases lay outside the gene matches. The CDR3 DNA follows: TGTGCCTGGAGTCCCGGACTAGCGGTGAAAGAGACCCAGTACTTC. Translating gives CAWSPGLAVKETQYF.

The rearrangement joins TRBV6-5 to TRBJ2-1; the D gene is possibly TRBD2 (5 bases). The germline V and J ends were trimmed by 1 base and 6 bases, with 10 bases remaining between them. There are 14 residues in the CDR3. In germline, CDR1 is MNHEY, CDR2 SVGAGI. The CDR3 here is CASSYLSGVNEQFF. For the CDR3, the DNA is TGTGCCAGCAGTTACTTATCCGGGGTCAATGAGCAGTTCTTC.

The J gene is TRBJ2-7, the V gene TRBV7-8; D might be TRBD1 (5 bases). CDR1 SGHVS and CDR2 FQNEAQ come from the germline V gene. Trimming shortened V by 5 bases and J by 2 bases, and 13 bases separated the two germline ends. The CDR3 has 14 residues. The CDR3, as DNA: TGTGCCAGCAGCCGAAGACAGTCCCCCTACGAGCAGTACTTC. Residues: CASSRRQSPYEQYF.

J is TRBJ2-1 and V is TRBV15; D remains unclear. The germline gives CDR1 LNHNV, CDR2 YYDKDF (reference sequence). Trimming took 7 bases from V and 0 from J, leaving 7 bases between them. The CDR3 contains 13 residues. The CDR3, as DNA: TGTGCCACCACCAAACCCTCCTACAATGAGCAGTTCTTC. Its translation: CATTKPSYNEQFF.

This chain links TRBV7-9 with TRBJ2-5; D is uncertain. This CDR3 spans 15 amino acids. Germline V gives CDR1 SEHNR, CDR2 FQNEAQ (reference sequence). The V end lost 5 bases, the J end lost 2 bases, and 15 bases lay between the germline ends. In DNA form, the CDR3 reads TGTGCCAGCAGCCCGCCGGGCGGATTTCAAGAGACCCAGTACTTC. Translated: CASSPPGGFQETQYF.

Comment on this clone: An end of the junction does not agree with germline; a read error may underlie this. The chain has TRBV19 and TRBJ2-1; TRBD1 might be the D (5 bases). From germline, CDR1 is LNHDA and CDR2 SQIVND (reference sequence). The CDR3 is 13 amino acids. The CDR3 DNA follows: TGTGCCAGTAGTATGTCCAGGGCTAATGGGCAGTTCTTC. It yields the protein CASSMSRANGQFF.

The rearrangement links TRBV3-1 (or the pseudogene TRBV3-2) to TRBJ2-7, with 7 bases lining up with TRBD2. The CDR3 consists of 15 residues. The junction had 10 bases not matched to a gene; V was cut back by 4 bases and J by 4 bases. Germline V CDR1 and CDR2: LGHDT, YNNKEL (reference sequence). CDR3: CASSLTTGGGYEQYF. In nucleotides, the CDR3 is TGTGCCAGCAGCCTCACCACGGGGGGAGGATACGAGCAGTACTTC.

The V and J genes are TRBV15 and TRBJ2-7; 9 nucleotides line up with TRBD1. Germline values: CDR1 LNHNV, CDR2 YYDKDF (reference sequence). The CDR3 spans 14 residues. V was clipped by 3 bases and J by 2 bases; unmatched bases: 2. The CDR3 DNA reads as TGTGCCACCAGCAGGGACAGGGGAACCTACGAGCAGTACTTC. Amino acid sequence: CATSRDRGTYEQYF.

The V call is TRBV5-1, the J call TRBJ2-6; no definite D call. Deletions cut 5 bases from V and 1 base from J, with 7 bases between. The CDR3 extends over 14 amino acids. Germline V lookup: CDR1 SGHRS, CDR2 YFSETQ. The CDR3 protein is CASSRVSGANVLTF. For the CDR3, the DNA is TGCGCCAGCAGTCGGGTGTCTGGGGCCAACGTCCTGACTTTC. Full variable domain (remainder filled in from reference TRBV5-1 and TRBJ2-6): KAGVTQTPRYLIKTRGQQVTLSCSPISGHRSVSWYQQTPGQGLQFLFEYFSETQRNKGNFPGRFSGRQFSNSRSEMNVSTLELGDSALYLCASSRVSGANVLTFGAGSRLTVL.

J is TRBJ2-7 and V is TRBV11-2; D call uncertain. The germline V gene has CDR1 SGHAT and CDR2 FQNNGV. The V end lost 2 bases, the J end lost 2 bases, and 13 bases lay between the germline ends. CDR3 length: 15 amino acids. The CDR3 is CASSLFGSRTYEQYF. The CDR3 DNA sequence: TGTGCCAGCAGCTTATTCGGATCACGAACCTACGAGCAGTACTTC.

DNA of the CDR3: TGTGCCAGCAGTTTAAGACTAGCGGGGCCCTACGAGCAGTACTTC. Its protein product is CASSLRLAGPYEQYF. The chain is built from TRBV27 and TRBJ2-7, with 11 bases matching TRBD2. The CDR3 length is 15 residues. Germline V gene lookup returns CDR1 MNHEY and CDR2 SMNVEV (reference sequence). The V gene end was trimmed by 2 bases and the J gene end by 2 bases; junction bases not matched to a gene: 2.

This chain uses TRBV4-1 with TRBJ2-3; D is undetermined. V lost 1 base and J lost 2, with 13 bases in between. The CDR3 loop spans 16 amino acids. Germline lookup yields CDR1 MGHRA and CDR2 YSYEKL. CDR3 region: CASSQARLGSTDTQYF. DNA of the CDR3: TGCGCCAGCAGCCAAGCCCGGCTAGGTTCCACAGATACGCAGTATTTT.

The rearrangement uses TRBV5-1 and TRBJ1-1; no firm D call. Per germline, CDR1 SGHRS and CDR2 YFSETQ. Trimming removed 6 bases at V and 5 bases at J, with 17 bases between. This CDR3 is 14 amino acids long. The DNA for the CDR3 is TGCGCCAGCACCCTCACCGGGAAAGGGACTGAAGCTTTCTTT. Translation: CASTLTGKGTEAFF.

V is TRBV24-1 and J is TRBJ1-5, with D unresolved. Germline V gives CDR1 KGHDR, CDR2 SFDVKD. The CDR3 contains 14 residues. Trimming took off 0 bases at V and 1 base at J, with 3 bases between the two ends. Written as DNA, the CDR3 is TGTGCCACCAGTGATTTGGACAGCAATCAGCCCCAGCATTTT. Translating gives CATSDLDSNQPQHF.

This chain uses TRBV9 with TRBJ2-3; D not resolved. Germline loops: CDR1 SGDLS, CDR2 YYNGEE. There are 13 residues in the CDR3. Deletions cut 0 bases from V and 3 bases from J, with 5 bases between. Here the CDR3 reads CASSVDWTDTQYF. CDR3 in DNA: TGTGCCAGCAGCGTAGATTGGACAGATACGCAGTATTTT.

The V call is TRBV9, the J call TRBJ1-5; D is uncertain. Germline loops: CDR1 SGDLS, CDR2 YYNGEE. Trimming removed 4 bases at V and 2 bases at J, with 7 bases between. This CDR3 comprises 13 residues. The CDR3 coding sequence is TGTGCCAGCAGCTCGGACGGCAATCAGCCCCAGCATTTT. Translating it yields CASSSDGNQPQHF.

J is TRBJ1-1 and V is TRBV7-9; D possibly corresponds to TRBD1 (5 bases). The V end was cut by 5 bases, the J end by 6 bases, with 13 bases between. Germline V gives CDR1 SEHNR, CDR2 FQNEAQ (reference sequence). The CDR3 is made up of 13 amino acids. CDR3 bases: TGTGCCAGCAGCCACCAGGGTTTCGCTGAAGCTTTCTTT. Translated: CASSHQGFAEAFF.

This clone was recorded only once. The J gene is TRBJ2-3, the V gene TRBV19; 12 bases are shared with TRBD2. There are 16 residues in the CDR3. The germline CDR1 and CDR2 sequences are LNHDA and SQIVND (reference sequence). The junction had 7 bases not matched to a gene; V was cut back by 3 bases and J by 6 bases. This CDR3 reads CASSMLAGGPGDTQYF. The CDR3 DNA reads TGTGCCAGTAGTATGCTAGCGGGAGGGCCGGGGGATACGCAGTATTTT.

CDR3 coding DNA: TGTGCCACCAGTGCAAAGCGGGAGGCGGGAGAGACCCAGTACTTC. Protein sequence: CATSAKREAGETQYF. The rearrangement uses TRBV24-1 and TRBJ2-5; 9 nucleotides align to TRBD2. The CDR3 has 15 residues. Trimming at V came to 5 bases and at J to 4 bases, leaving 7 bases not matched to a gene. Germline CDR1 reads KGHDR; CDR2 reads SFDVKD.

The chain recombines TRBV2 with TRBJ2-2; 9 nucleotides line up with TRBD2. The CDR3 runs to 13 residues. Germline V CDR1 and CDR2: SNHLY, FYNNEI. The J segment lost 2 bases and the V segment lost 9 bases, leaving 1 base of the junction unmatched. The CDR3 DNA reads TGTGCCAGTAGCGGGAGCAACACCGGGGAGCTGTTTTTT. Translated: CASSGSNTGELFF.

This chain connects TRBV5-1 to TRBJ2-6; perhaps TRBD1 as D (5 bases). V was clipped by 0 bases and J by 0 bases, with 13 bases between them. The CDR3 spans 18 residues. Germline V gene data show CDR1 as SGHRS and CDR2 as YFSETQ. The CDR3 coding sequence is TGCGCCAGCAGCTTGGAGGTTCAGGGCGACTCTGGGGCCAACGTCCTGACTTTC. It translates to CASSLEVQGDSGANVLTF.